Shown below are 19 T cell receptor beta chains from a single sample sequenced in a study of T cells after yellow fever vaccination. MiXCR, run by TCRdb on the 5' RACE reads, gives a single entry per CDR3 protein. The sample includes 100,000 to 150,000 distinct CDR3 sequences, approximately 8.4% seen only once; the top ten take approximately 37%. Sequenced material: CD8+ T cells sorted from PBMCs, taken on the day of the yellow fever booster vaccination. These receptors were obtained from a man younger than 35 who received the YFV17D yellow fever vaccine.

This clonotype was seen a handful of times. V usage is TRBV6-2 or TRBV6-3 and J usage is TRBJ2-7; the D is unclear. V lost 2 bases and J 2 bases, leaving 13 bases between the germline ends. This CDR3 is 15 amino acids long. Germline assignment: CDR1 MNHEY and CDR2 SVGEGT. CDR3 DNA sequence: TGTGCCAGCAGTTACCGGGCCACGGCCCCCTACGAGCAGTACGTC. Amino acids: CASSYRATAPYEQYV.

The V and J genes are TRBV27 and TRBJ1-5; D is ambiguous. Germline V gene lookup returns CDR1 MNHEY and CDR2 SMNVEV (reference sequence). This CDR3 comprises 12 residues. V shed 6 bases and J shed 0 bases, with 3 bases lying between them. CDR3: CASSPSNQPQHF. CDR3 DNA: TGTGCCAGCAGCCCTAGCAATCAGCCCCAGCATTTT.

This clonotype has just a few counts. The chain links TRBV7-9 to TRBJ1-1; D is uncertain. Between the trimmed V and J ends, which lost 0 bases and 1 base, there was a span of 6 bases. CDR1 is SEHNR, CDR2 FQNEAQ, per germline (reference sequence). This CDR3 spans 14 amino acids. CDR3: CASSLAIPNTEAFF. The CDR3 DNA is TGTGCCAGCAGCTTAGCTATACCGAACACTGAAGCTTTCTTT.

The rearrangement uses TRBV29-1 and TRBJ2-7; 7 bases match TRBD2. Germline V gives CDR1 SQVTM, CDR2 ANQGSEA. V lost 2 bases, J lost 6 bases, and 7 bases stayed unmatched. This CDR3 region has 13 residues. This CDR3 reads CSVETRREGEQYF. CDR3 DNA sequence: TGCAGCGTTGAAACACGCAGGGAGGGCGAGCAGTACTTC.

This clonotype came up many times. CDR3 nucleotides: TGTGCCAGCAGTGATGGGTGGGCGAATGAGCAGTTCTTC. It translates to CASSDGWANEQFF. V gene TRBV25-1 combines with J gene TRBJ2-1, with D uncertain. V was cut by 3 bases and J by 7 bases, with 10 bases left in between. Per the germline V gene, CDR1 is MGHDK and CDR2 is SYGVNS. CDR3 length: 13 amino acids.

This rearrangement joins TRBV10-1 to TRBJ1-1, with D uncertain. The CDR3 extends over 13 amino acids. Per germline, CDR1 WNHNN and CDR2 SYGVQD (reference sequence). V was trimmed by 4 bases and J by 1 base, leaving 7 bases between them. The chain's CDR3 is CASSAVGNTEAFF. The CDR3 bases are TGCGCCAGCAGTGCGGTGGGGAACACTGAAGCTTTCTTT.

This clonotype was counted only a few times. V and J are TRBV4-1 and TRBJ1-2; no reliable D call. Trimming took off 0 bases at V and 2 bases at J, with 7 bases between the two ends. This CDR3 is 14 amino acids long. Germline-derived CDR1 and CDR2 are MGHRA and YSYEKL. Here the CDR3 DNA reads TGCGCCAGCAGCCAAGATCCAGGAAACTATGGCTACACCTTC. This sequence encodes CASSQDPGNYGYTF.

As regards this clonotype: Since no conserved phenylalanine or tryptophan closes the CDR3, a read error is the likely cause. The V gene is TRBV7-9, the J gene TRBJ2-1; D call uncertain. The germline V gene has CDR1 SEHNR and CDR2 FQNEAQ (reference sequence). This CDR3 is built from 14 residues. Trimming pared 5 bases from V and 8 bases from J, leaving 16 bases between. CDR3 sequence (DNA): TGTGCCAGCAGCGGGATGATGGGTGGCCATGAGCAGTTCCTC. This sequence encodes CASSGMMGGHEQFL.

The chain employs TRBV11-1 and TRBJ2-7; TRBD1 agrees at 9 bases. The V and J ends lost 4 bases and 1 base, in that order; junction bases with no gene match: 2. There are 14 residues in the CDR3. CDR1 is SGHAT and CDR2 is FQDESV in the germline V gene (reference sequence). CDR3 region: CASSWGQGSYEQYF. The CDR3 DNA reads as TGTGCCAGCAGCTGGGGACAGGGTTCCTACGAGCAGTACTTC.

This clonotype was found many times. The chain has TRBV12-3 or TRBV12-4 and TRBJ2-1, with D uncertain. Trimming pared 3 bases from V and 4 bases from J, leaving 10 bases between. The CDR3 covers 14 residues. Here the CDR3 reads CASSFSQKYNEQFF. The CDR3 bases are TGTGCCAGCAGTTTCTCCCAGAAATACAATGAGCAGTTCTTC.

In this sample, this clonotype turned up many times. Here the CDR3 DNA reads TGTGCCAGCAGCCAAGAGAACGCGGACGGTGGCTACACCTTC. This sequence encodes CASSQENADGGYTF. The chain links TRBV4-2 to TRBJ1-2; no reliable D call. CDR1 and CDR2 from the germline V gene are LGHNA and YNFKEQ. The CDR3 covers 14 residues. The V end lost 0 bases, the J end lost 7 bases, and 12 bases lay between the germline ends.

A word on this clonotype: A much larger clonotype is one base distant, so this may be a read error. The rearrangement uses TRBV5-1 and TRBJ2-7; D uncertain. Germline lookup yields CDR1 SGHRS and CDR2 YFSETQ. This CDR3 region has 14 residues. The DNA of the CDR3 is TGCGCCAGCAGTCCCCGGACCCTTCTTCATGAGCAGTGCTTC. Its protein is CASSPRTLLHEQCF.

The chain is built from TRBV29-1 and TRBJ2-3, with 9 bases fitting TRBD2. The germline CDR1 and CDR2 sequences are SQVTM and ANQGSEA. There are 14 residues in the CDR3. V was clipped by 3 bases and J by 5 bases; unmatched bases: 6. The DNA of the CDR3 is TGCAGCGTTGACCGCGGGGGGGCCGGAGATACGCAGTATTTT. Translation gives CSVDRGGAGDTQYF.

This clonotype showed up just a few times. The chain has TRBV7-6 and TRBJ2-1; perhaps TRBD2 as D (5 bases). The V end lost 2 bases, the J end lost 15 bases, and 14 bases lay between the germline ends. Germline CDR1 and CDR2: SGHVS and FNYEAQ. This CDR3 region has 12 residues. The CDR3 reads CASSLPPDSWFF. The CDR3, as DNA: TGTGCCAGCAGCTTACCCCCGGACTCGTGGTTCTTC. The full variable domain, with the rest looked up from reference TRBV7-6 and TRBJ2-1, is GAGVSQSPRYKVTKRGQDVALRCDPISGHVSLYWYRQALGQGPEFLTYFNYEAQQDKSGLPNDRFSAERPEGSISTLTIQRTEQRDSAMYRCASSLPPDSWFFGPGTRLTVL.

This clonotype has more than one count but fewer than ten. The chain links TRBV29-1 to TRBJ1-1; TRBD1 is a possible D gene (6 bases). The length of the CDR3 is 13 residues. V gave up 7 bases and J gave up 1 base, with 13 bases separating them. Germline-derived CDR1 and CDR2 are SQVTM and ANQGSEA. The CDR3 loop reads CSAEGVGNTEAFF. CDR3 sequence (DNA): TGCAGCGCAGAGGGGGTAGGGAACACTGAAGCTTTCTTT.

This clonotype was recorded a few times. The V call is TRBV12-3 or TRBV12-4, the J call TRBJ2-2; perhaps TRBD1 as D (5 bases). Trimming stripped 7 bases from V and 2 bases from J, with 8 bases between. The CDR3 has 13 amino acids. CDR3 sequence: CASIGVNTGELFF. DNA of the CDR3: TGTGCCAGCATAGGGGTTAACACCGGGGAGCTGTTTTTT.

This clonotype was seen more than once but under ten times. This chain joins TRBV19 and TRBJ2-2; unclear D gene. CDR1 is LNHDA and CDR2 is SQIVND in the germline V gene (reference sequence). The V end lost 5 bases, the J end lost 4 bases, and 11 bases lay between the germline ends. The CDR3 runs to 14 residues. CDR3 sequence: CASSPGPFTGELFF. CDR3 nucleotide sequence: TGTGCCAGTAGTCCCGGACCGTTCACCGGGGAGCTGTTTTTT. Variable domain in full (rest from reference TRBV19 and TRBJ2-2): DGGITQSPKYLFRKEGQNVTLSCEQNLNHDAMYWYRQDPGQGLRLIYYSQIVNDFQKGDIAEGYSVSREKKESFPLTVTSAQKNPTAFYLCASSPGPFTGELFFGEGSRLTVL.

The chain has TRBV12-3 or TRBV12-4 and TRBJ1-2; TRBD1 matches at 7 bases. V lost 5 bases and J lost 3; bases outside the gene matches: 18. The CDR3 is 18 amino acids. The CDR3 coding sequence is TGTGCCAGCAGTACGCGCAGGGACAGAATGCTTGTTGACTATGGCTACACCTTC. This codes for CASSTRRDRMLVDYGYTF.

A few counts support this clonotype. The CDR3, as DNA: TGTGCCACCAGTGATTTGGACAGGGACCCCGAGACCCAGTACTTC. Protein product: CATSDLDRDPETQYF. The rearrangement uses TRBV24-1 and TRBJ2-5; 7 bases line up with TRBD1. The CDR3 totals 15 residues. Germline CDR1 reads KGHDR; CDR2 reads SFDVKD. V was pared by 0 bases and J by 5 bases, with 5 bases of the junction left unmatched.